This T cell receptor (beta chain) was documented in a study of blood T cell repertoires in COVID-19. As for the study in general: The study drew acute and convalescent COVID-19 samples from the United States, Italy and Spain. PBMCs, B-cell-depleted T cells, or T cells were the source of the cDNA or gDNA that made up the material.

This CDR3 contains 14 residues. The V gene lost 1 base and the J gene lost 7 bases, with 13 bases spanning the gap. Looked up from germline, CDR1 is LGHDT and CDR2 is YNNKEL (reference sequence). This clone was seen a handful of times. In the original processing: Estimated nucleated cell counts came from reference gene primer amplification. The repertoire was sequenced with immunoSEQ multiplex PCR; TCRdb's copy has only in-frame clones and lacks some. The DNA gave D and trimming, while V, J and clone size come from that table. The sample carries 85,000 to 120,000 clones, under 90% recorded once. The receptor's source is a woman in her sixties with acute or convalescent COVID-19. The sample consisted of peripheral blood. The chain recombines TRBV3-1 (or the pseudogene TRBV3-2) with TRBJ1-2; no reliable D call. CDR3 nucleotide sequence: TGTGCCAGCAGCCAAGTCGAGGGTAGGGCTGGCTACACCTTC. Translation: CASSQVEGRAGYTF.